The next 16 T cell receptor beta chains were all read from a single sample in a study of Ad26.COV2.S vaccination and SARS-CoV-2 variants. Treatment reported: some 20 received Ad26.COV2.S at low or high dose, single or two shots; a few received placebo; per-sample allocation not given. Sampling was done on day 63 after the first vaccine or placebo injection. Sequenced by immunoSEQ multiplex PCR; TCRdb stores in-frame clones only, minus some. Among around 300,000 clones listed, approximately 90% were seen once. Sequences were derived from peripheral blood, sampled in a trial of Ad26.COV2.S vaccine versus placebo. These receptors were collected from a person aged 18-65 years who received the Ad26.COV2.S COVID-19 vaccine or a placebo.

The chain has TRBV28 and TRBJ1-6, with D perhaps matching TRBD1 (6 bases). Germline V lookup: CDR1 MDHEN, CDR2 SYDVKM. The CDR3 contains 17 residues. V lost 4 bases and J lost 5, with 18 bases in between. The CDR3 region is CASSSPGADGDNSPLHF. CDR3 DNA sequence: TGTGCCAGCAGTTCCCCGGGGGCCGACGGGGATAATTCACCCCTCCACTTT. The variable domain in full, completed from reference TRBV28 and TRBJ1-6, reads DVKVTQSSRYLVKRTGEKVFLECVQDMDHENMFWYRQDPGLGLRLIYFSYDVKMKEKGDIPEGYSVSREKKERFSLILESASTNQTSMYLCASSSPGADGDNSPLHFGNGTRLTVT.

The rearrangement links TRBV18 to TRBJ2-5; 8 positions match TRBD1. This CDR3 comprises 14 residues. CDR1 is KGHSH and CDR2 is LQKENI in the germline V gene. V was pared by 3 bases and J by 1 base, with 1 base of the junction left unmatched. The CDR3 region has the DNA TGTGCCAGCTCACCGACAGGGGCCCAAGAGACCCAGTACTTC. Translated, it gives CASSPTGAQETQYF.

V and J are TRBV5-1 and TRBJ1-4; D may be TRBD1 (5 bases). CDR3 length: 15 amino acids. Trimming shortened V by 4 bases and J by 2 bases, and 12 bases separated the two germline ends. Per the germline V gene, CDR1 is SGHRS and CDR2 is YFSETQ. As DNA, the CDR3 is TGCGCCAGCAGCCCCTCGACAGCGACTAATGAAAAACTGTTTTTT. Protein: CASSPSTATNEKLFF.

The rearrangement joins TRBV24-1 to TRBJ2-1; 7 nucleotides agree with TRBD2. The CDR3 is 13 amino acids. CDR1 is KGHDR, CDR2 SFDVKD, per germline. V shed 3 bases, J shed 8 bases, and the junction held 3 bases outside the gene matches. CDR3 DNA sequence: TGTGCCACCAGTGATACTACTAGCGATGAGCAGTTCTTC. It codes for CATSDTTSDEQFF.

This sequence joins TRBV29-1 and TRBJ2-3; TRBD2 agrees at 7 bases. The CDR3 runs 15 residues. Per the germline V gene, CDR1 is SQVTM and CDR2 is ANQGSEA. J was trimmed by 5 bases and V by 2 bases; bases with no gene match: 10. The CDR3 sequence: CSVEREGNTGDTQYF. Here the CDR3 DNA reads TGCAGCGTTGAAAGGGAGGGGAACACAGGAGATACGCAGTATTTT.

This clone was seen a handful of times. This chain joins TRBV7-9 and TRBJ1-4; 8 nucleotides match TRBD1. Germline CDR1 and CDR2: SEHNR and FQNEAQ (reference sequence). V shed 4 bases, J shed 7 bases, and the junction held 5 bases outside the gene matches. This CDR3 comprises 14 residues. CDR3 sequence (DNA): TGTGCCAGCAGCTGGACAGGGTCTGCTGAAAAACTGTTTTTT. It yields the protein CASSWTGSAEKLFF.

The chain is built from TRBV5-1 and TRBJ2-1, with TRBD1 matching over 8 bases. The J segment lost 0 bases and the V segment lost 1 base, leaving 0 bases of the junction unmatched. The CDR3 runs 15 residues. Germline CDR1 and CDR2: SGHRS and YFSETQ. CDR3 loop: CASSLTGGSYNEQFF. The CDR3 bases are TGCGCCAGCAGCTTGACAGGGGGCTCCTACAATGAGCAGTTCTTC. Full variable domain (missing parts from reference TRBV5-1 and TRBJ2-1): KAGVTQTPRYLIKTRGQQVTLSCSPISGHRSVSWYQQTPGQGLQFLFEYFSETQRNKGNFPGRFSGRQFSNSRSEMNVSTLELGDSALYLCASSLTGGSYNEQFFGPGTRLTVL.

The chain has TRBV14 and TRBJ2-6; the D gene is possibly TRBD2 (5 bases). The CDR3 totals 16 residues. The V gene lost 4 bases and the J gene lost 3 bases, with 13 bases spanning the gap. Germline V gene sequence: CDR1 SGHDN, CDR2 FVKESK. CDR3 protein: CASSLEGFFGANVLTF. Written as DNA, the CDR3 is TGTGCCAGCAGCCTTGAGGGTTTCTTTGGGGCCAACGTCCTGACTTTC. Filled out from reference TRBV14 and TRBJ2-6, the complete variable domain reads EAGVTQFPSHSVIEKGQTVTLRCDPISGHDNLYWYRRVMGKEIKFLLHFVKESKQDESGMPNNRFLAERTGGTYSTLKVQPAELEDSGVYFCASSLEGFFGANVLTFGAGSRLTVL.

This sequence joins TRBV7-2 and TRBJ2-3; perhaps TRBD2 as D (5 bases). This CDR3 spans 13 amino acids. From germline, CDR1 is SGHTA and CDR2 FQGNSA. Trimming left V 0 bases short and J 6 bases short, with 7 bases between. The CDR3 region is CASSLAREDTQYF. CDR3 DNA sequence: TGTGCCAGCAGCTTAGCAAGGGAGGATACGCAGTATTTT. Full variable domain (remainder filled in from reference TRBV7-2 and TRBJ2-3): GAGVSQSPSNKVTEKGKDVELRCDPISGHTALYWYRQSLGQGLEFLIYFQGNSAPDKSGLPSDRFSAERTGGSVSTLTIQRTQQEDSAVYLCASSLAREDTQYFGPGTRLTVL.

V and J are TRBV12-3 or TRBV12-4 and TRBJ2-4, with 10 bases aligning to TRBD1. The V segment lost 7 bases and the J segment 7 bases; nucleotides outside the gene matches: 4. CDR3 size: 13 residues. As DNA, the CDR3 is TGTGCCAGCAAACCGGACAGGGGGAACATTCAGTACTTC. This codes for CASKPDRGNIQYF.

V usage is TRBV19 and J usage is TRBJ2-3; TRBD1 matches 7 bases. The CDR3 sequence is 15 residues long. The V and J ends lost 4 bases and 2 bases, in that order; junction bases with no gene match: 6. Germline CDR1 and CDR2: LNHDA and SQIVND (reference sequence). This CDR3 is CASSTTGIPTDTQYF. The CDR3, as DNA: TGTGCCAGTAGTACGACAGGGATTCCCACAGATACGCAGTATTTT.

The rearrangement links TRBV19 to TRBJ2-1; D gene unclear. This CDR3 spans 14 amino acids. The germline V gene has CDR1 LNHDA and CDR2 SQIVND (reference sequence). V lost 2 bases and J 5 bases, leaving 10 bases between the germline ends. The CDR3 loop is CASSIRVRNNEQFF. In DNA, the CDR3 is TGTGCCAGTAGTATAAGGGTCAGGAACAATGAGCAGTTCTTC.

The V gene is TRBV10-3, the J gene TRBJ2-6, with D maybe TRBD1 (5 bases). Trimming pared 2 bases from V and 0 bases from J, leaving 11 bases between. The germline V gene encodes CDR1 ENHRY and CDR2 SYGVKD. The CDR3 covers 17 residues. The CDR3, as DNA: TGTGCCATCAGTGAGATGACAGCGAACTCTGGGGCCAACGTCCTGACTTTC. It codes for CAISEMTANSGANVLTF.

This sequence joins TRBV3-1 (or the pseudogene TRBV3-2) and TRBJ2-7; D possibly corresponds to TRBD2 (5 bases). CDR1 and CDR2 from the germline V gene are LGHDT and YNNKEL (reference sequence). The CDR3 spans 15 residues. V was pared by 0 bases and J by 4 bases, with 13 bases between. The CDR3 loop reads CASSQDPSREYEQYF. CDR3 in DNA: TGTGCCAGCAGCCAAGACCCTAGCCGCGAATACGAGCAGTACTTC.

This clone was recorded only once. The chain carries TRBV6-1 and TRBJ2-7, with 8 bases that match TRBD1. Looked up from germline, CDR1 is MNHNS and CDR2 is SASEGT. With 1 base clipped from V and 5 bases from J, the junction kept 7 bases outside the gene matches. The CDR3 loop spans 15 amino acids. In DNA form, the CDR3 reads TGTGCCAGCAGTGAAGGACAGGGGATTATACACGAGCAGTACTTC. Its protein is CASSEGQGIIHEQYF.

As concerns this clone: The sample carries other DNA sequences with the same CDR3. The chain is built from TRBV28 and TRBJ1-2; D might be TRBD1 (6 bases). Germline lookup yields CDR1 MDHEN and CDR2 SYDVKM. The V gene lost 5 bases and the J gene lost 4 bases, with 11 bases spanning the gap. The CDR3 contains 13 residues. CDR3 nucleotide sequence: TGTGCCAGCAGTCTACAGGGTCCCTATGGCTACACCTTC. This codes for CASSLQGPYGYTF.